This TCR beta chain was recovered during a study of blood T cell repertoires in COVID-19. The wider study: Italy, Spain and the United States were the sources of the convalescent and acute COVID-19 samples. Sources were T cells, B-cell-depleted T cells, or PBMCs; the material itself was cDNA or gDNA.

Source study methods: Counts of nucleated cells, estimated from reference gene primer amplification, were obtained. Assay: immunoSEQ multiplex PCR; the TCRdb copy retains only in-frame clones and omits some. V, J and clone size are taken as reported in that table, and D and trimming were inferred from the DNA itself. The sample shows approximately 230,000 clones, approximately 82% of them seen only once. Germline V gives CDR1 LGHNA, CDR2 YNFKEQ. This CDR3 contains 16 residues. V lost 0 bases and J lost 0, with 6 bases in between. The sequenced material came from peripheral blood. This clonotype originated in a man older than 75 with acute or convalescent COVID-19. The chain recombines TRBV4-2 with TRBJ2-6; D is ambiguous. The CDR3 DNA is TGTGCCAGCAGCCAAGATGCCGGCTCTGGGGCCAACGTCCTGACTTTC. It specifies CASSQDAGSGANVLTF.